One sample yielded the 29 T cell receptor gamma chains listed below, sequenced in a study of Vδ1+ human thymocytes. General study results and limits: In the thymus, TRG and TRD repertoires looked highly polyclonal with Gaussian CDR3 lengths.

Their target antigens are unknown. The template was reverse-transcribed extracted RNA. The CDR3 regions were amplified by multiplex PCR from V-gene primers to a constant-region primer. TCRdb re-analyzed the multiplex PCR reads via CATT. Seen here are 36,000 or so gamma-chain clones, 20% to 25% observed once, and the top ten hold about 1.8%. Input material: Vdelta1+ gamma-delta thymocytes from the thymus. Subset indicated: FACS-sorted CD3+ TCRalphabeta- TCRVdelta1+ TCRVdelta2- thymocytes. The receptors come from a girl less than two years old who had congenital heart surgery.

The rearrangement uses TRGV3 and TRGJ1 or TRGJ2. The CDR3 runs 13 residues. In germline, CDR1 is VTNTFY, CDR2 YDVSTARD (reference sequence). With 4 bases clipped from V and 6 bases from J, the junction kept 9 bases outside the gene matches. In DNA form, the CDR3 reads TGTGCCACCTGGGATCTGAGGGGTTATAAGAAACTCTTT. This translates into CATWDLRGYKKLF.

This rearrangement joins TRGV8 to TRGJ1 or TRGJ2. The CDR3 has 13 residues. Trimming removed 3 bases from V and 11 bases from J; junction bases left unmatched: 13. Looked up from germline, CDR1 is VENAVY and CDR2 is YDSYNSRV. In nucleotides, the CDR3 is TGTGCCACCTGGGATTTTTTGGTTATAGAGAAACTCTTT. Translated: CATWDFLVIEKLF.

A note on this clone: This may arise from a read error, as a much more abundant clone is one base away. This sequence joins TRGV2 and TRGJ1 or TRGJ2. After removal of 0 bases from V and 9 bases from J, the junction contained 5 bases not matched to a gene. The CDR3 extends over 12 amino acids. Germline V gives CDR1 EGSNGY, CDR2 YDSYNSKV. The CDR3 coding sequence is TGTGCCACCTGGGACGGGCGGGCTAAGAAACTCTTT. Its protein product is CATWDGRAKKLF.

Comments on this clone: Other nucleotide sequences in the sample specify the same CDR3. This rearrangement joins TRGV9 to TRGJP. J gave up 7 bases and V 4 bases, and 4 bases lay outside the gene matches. CDR1 is GITISATS and CDR2 is ISYDGTV in the germline V gene (reference sequence). The CDR3 spans 15 residues. CDR3: CALWERELGKKIKVF. CDR3 DNA sequence: TGTGCCTTGTGGGAAAGGGAGTTGGGCAAAAAAATCAAGGTATTT.

In this sample, this clone turned up a few times. The rearrangement uses TRGV9 and TRGJ1 or TRGJ2. CDR1 and CDR2 from the germline V gene are GITISATS and ISYDGTV (reference sequence). CDR3 size: 15 residues. Losses at the gene ends were 3 bases for V and 0 bases for J; bases not matched to a gene: 8. In DNA form, the CDR3 reads TGTGCCTTGTGGGAGAACTCCGAGAATTATTATAAGAAACTCTTT. This codes for CALWENSENYYKKLF.

This clone was observed a handful of times. This sample also contains other DNA sequences that code for the same CDR3. The V and J genes are TRGV3 and TRGJ1 or TRGJ2. This CDR3 has 14 residues. V trimming: 0 bases; J trimming: 5 bases; junction bases outside the gene matches: 7. Germline V gene sequence: CDR1 VTNTFY, CDR2 YDVSTARD (reference sequence). The CDR3, as DNA: TGTGCCACCTGGGACAGGCGAGGGAATTATAAGAAACTCTTT. Protein product: CATWDRRGNYKKLF.

This sequence joins TRGV3 and TRGJ1 or TRGJ2. The J segment lost 3 bases and the V segment lost 0 bases, leaving 5 bases of the junction unmatched. The germline V gene has CDR1 VTNTFY and CDR2 YDVSTARD (reference sequence). The length of the CDR3 is 14 residues. This CDR3 is CATWDRDAYYKKLF. The CDR3 DNA sequence: TGTGCCACCTGGGACAGGGATGCTTATTATAAGAAACTCTTT.

For this clone: At one end the junction does not follow the germline gene, possibly because of a read error. The J gene is TRGJ1 or TRGJ2, the V gene TRGV8. This CDR3 has 14 residues. CDR1 and CDR2 (germline): VENAVY, YDSYNSRV. For the CDR3, the DNA is TGTACCACCTGGGATGGGCCTTCGTATTATAAGAAACTCTTT. Amino acid sequence: CTTWDGPSYYKKLF.

The chain employs TRGV4 and TRGJP2. CDR1 is EGSTGY and CDR2 is YDSYTSSV in the germline V gene. CDR3 size: 16 residues. V gave up 4 bases and J gave up 3 bases; unmatched junction bases: 11. The chain's CDR3 is CATWDGPDGSDWIKTF. Here the CDR3 DNA reads TGTGCCACCTGGGACGGGCCGGATGGTAGTGATTGGATCAAGACGTTT.

In regard to this clone: At the DNA level, this CDR3 is encoded by other sequences in the same sample as well. This chain uses TRGV9 with TRGJ1 or TRGJ2. The ends lost 0 bases at V and 2 bases at J; junction bases unmatched: 4. Germline CDR1 reads GITISATS; CDR2 reads ISYDGTV (reference sequence). The CDR3 is 14 residues long. The CDR3 loop is CALWEVPDYYKKLF. The CDR3 DNA reads as TGTGCCTTGTGGGAGGTGCCAGATTATTATAAGAAACTCTTT.

This clone was observed a few times. The rearrangement joins TRGV8 to TRGJ1 or TRGJ2. After removal of 2 bases from V and 6 bases from J, the junction contained 13 bases not matched to a gene. Germline CDR1 VENAVY, CDR2 YDSYNSRV. The CDR3 runs 15 residues. The chain's CDR3 is CATWDNVPNSYKKLF. Written as DNA, the CDR3 is TGTGCCACCTGGGATAACGTCCCGAATAGTTATAAGAAACTCTTT.

This clone was recorded a few times. This chain joins TRGV4 and TRGJ1 or TRGJ2. CDR3 length: 12 residues. From germline, CDR1 is EGSTGY and CDR2 YDSYTSSV. Trimming removed 1 base from V and 9 bases from J; junction bases left unmatched: 6. CDR3 amino acids: CATWDGCSKKLF. The CDR3 DNA reads as TGTGCCACCTGGGATGGCTGTAGTAAGAAACTCTTT.

This sequence joins TRGV8 and TRGJ1 or TRGJ2. V lost 1 base and J lost 0; bases outside the gene matches: 6. Germline V CDR1 and CDR2: VENAVY, YDSYNSRV. CDR3 length: 15 amino acids. The CDR3: CATWDSHKNYYKKLF. The DNA of the CDR3 is TGTGCCACCTGGGATAGCCACAAGAATTATTATAAGAAACTCTTT.

This chain connects TRGV3 to TRGJ1 or TRGJ2. The germline V gene encodes CDR1 VTNTFY and CDR2 YDVSTARD (reference sequence). The CDR3 length is 13 residues. V dropped 6 bases and J dropped 3; count of bases not matched to a gene: 8. CDR3 in amino acids: CATWKALYYKKLF. The CDR3 DNA reads TGTGCCACCTGGAAGGCTCTTTATTATAAGAAACTCTTT.

About this clone itself: In the same sample, other DNA sequences code for this CDR3. The rearrangement links TRGV9 to TRGJP. The CDR3 contains 16 residues. Trimming at V came to 0 bases and at J to 7 bases, leaving 3 bases not matched to a gene. CDR1 is GITISATS, CDR2 ISYDGTV, per germline (reference sequence). CDR3 sequence reads: CALWEVKELGKKIKVF. The CDR3 nucleotides read TGTGCCTTGTGGGAGGTGAAGGAGTTGGGCAAAAAAATCAAGGTATTT.

The chain joins TRGV4 to TRGJP1. V shed 0 bases and J 0 bases; nucleotides not matched to a gene: 1. The CDR3 spans 15 residues. Germline CDR1 reads EGSTGY; CDR2 reads YDSYTSSV. This CDR3 reads CATWDGHTTGWFKIF. The CDR3 nucleotides are TGTGCCACCTGGGATGGGCATACCACTGGTTGGTTCAAGATATTT.

The chain links TRGV8 to TRGJ1 or TRGJ2. V gave up 3 bases and J gave up 12 bases; unmatched junction bases: 14. The CDR3 sequence is 13 residues long. Per germline, CDR1 VENAVY and CDR2 YDSYNSRV. CDR3: CATWDSGSRRKLF. The CDR3 DNA follows: TGTGCCACCTGGGATTCTGGATCGCGTAGGAAACTCTTT.

A word on this clone: This may be a read error, as it is one base from a much larger clone. The chain is built from TRGV8 and TRGJ1 or TRGJ2. V dropped 3 bases and J dropped 12; count of bases not matched to a gene: 8. This CDR3 is 11 amino acids long. CDR1 and CDR2 from the germline V gene are VENAVY and YDSYNSRV. The CDR3 DNA reads TGTGCCACCTGGGATGGGCGGGGGAAACTCTTT. This codes for CATWDGRGKLF.

A few counts support this clone. The chain links TRGV9 to TRGJ1 or TRGJ2. J gave up 0 bases and V 4 bases, and 6 bases lay outside the gene matches. Germline V gene data show CDR1 as GITISATS and CDR2 as ISYDGTV (reference sequence). The CDR3 is 14 amino acids. For the CDR3, the DNA is TGTGCCTTGTGGGACCTTCAGAATTATTATAAGAAACTCTTT. Translation gives CALWDLQNYYKKLF.

V is TRGV9 and J is TRGJ1 or TRGJ2. The CDR3 totals 14 residues. Losses at the gene ends were 2 bases for V and 5 bases for J; bases not matched to a gene: 9. Germline V lookup: CDR1 GITISATS, CDR2 ISYDGTV (reference sequence). This chain's CDR3 is CALWEAPRDYKKLF. CDR3 bases: TGTGCCTTGTGGGAGGCCCCTAGAGATTATAAGAAACTCTTT.

This clone was counted a few times. The chain employs TRGV9 and TRGJP2. Per the germline V gene, CDR1 is GITISATS and CDR2 is ISYDGTV (reference sequence). The CDR3 is 11 residues long. The V and J ends lost 6 bases and 10 bases, in that order; junction bases with no gene match: 5. In DNA, the CDR3 is TGTGCCTTGTGGCGCGGTTGGATCAAGACGTTT. This encodes CALWRGWIKTF.

As concerns this clone: This sample also contains other DNA sequences that code for the same CDR3. This chain links TRGV3 with TRGJ1 or TRGJ2. The CDR3 extends over 14 amino acids. The V segment lost 0 bases and the J segment 4 bases; nucleotides outside the gene matches: 6. Germline CDR1 VTNTFY, CDR2 YDVSTARD (reference sequence). CDR3 in DNA: TGTGCCACCTGGGACAGGCGAACCTATTATAAGAAACTCTTT. It encodes CATWDRRTYYKKLF.

This clone occurred a few times. This could be a read error, since a much larger clone is one nucleotide away. The chain has TRGV4 and TRGJ1 or TRGJ2. Germline trimming cut 0 bases from V and 4 bases from J; bases unmatched to any gene: 6. The CDR3 runs 14 residues. Germline values: CDR1 EGSTGY, CDR2 YDSYTSSV. CDR3 protein: CATWDGTGYYKKLF. The DNA for the CDR3 is TGTGCCACCTGGGATGGGACGGGGTATTATAAGAAACTCTTT.

This clone was counted a few times. This chain connects TRGV8 to TRGJ1 or TRGJ2. This CDR3 has 13 residues. Germline CDR1 and CDR2: VENAVY and YDSYNSRV. The J segment lost 8 bases and the V segment lost 0 bases, leaving 7 bases of the junction unmatched. The CDR3 DNA reads TGTGCCACCTGGGATAGGAACCTAGATAAGAAACTCTTT. Amino acids: CATWDRNLDKKLF.

The chain uses TRGV4 and TRGJ1 or TRGJ2. This CDR3 has 16 amino acids. V shed 4 bases and J 3 bases; nucleotides not matched to a gene: 15. Per germline, CDR1 EGSTGY and CDR2 YDSYTSSV. CDR3 DNA: TGTGCCACCTGGGACCAACCCGGAGCCCTTTATTATAAGAAACTCTTT. Its protein product is CATWDQPGALYYKKLF.

Comments on this clone: This CDR3 is also generated by other DNA sequences in the sample. This rearrangement joins TRGV4 to TRGJ1 or TRGJ2. The CDR3 covers 11 residues. Per germline, CDR1 EGSTGY and CDR2 YDSYTSSV. J gave up 9 bases and V 1 base, and 3 bases lay outside the gene matches. The chain's CDR3 is CATWDGLKKLF. CDR3 nucleotide sequence: TGTGCCACCTGGGATGGTCTTAAGAAACTCTTT.

The genes are TRGV3 and TRGJ1 or TRGJ2. Unmatched junction bases numbered 4, after V lost 2 bases and J lost 0 bases. The CDR3 runs to 14 residues. CDR1 is VTNTFY and CDR2 is YDVSTARD in the germline V gene (reference sequence). CDR3 sequence: CATWDKGNYYKKLF. The CDR3 DNA reads as TGTGCCACCTGGGACAAGGGGAATTATTATAAGAAACTCTTT.

Concerning this clone itself: This CDR3 is also generated by other DNA sequences in the sample. V gene TRGV2 combines with J gene TRGJP2. Germline V gene lookup returns CDR1 EGSNGY and CDR2 YDSYNSKV. Trimming removed 0 bases from V and 5 bases from J; junction bases left unmatched: 6. CDR3 length: 15 residues. CDR3 bases: TGTGCCACCTGGGACGGGCCCCGCAGTGATTGGATCAAGACGTTT. Protein product: CATWDGPRSDWIKTF.

This clone was observed a single time. The gene calls are TRGV3 and TRGJ1 or TRGJ2. V lost 1 base, J lost 1 base, and 7 bases stayed unmatched. Germline loops: CDR1 VTNTFY, CDR2 YDVSTARD (reference sequence). The CDR3 contains 15 residues. The CDR3 sequence is CATWDSQLNYYKKLF. CDR3 bases: TGTGCCACCTGGGACAGCCAACTAAATTATTATAAGAAACTCTTT.